This entry lists 30 T cell receptor beta chains sequenced from one sample in a study of shared clonotypes between healthy human individuals. Profiled with immunoSEQ multiplex PCR; TCRdb holds only in-frame clones, not every one. The profile covers about 2.4 million clones, with over 85% appearing a single time and around 0.37% taken by the ten largest. Sequenced: naive CD4+ T cells from PBMCs. Described subset: CD45RA+ positively selected. These receptor sequences come from a man aged 18 to 35 in good health. Some clones in this sample may be carry-over from other donors' samples.

This rearrangement joins TRBV19 to TRBJ2-4; no firm D call. Germline-derived CDR1 and CDR2 are LNHDA and SQIVND (reference sequence). Trimming removed 7 bases from V and 3 bases from J, with 16 bases in between. The CDR3 is 15 residues long. In DNA form, the CDR3 reads TGTGCCAGTATAATAGGTGTAGGGTACAAAAACATTCAGTACTTC. Protein product: CASIIGVGYKNIQYF.

This sequence joins TRBV15 and TRBJ2-7; no firm D call. Germline CDR1 and CDR2: LNHNV and YYDKDF (reference sequence). The CDR3 sequence is 12 residues long. V gave up 0 bases and J gave up 3 bases, with 3 bases separating them. The CDR3 spells CATSRELYEQYF. CDR3 bases: TGTGCCACCAGCAGAGAACTCTACGAGCAGTACTTC.

This clone came up a few times. One end of the junction varies from germline; a read error may be responsible. The gene calls are TRBV15 and TRBJ1-5; D not certain. The CDR3 covers 13 residues. In germline, CDR1 is LNHNV, CDR2 YYDKDF (reference sequence). The chain's CDR3 is CATRRDGYQPQHF. The CDR3 DNA sequence: TGTGCCACCAGAAGAGACGGTTATCAGCCCCAGCATTTT.

To note about this clone: Other DNA sequences from this sample encode an identical CDR3 as well. The J gene is TRBJ2-7, the V gene TRBV7-2; TRBD2 is a possible D gene (6 bases). Germline V gene sequence: CDR1 SGHTA, CDR2 FQGNSA. Trimming took 4 bases from V and 0 from J, leaving 16 bases between them. This CDR3 is built from 16 residues. The CDR3 sequence is CASSSTVAVSSYEQYF. In nucleotides, the CDR3 is TGTGCCAGCAGCTCAACAGTAGCGGTAAGCTCCTACGAGCAGTACTTC.

This chain links TRBV9 with TRBJ2-2; D tentatively reads TRBD1 or TRBD2 (5 bases each). The CDR3 is made up of 15 amino acids. The V and J ends lost 0 bases and 6 bases respectively, with 12 bases between them. The germline gives CDR1 SGDLS, CDR2 YYNGEE. The CDR3 region is CASSVGGTGAGELFF. For the CDR3, the DNA is TGTGCCAGCAGCGTAGGGGGGACGGGCGCCGGGGAGCTGTTTTTT.

V and J are TRBV6-5 and TRBJ1-2; 10 nucleotides match TRBD1. The junction had 10 bases not matched to a gene; V was cut back by 11 bases and J by 7 bases. Germline V gives CDR1 MNHEY, CDR2 SVGAGI. This CDR3 has 13 residues. This chain's CDR3 is CAGHRDRGSGYTF. The CDR3 DNA sequence: TGTGCCGGGCACCGGGACAGGGGTAGTGGCTACACCTTC.

The chain employs TRBV6-6 and TRBJ2-5; TRBD1 matches 9 bases. Germline lookup yields CDR1 MNHNY and CDR2 SVGAGI (reference sequence). Trimming took 6 bases from V and 5 from J; bases not matched to a gene: 7. The CDR3 runs 14 residues. CDR3 residues: CASRKDRGRETQYF. CDR3 in DNA: TGTGCCAGCAGAAAGGACAGGGGCCGGGAGACCCAGTACTTC.

The chain uses TRBV10-3 and TRBJ2-7; 9 nucleotides line up with TRBD2. The CDR3 runs to 15 residues. V lost 3 bases, J lost 4 bases, and 7 bases stayed unmatched. Germline V CDR1 and CDR2: ENHRY, SYGVKD. CDR3 sequence reads: CAISDPGLASYEQYF. The CDR3 bases are TGTGCCATCAGTGACCCTGGACTAGCGTCGTACGAGCAGTACTTC.

This chain joins TRBV7-9 and TRBJ2-1; 7 bases are shared with TRBD2. With 2 bases clipped from V and 3 bases from J, the junction kept 7 bases outside the gene matches. The CDR3 is 16 amino acids. From germline, CDR1 is SEHNR and CDR2 FQNEAQ (reference sequence). CDR3 coding DNA: TGTGCCAGCAGCTTACGTGGAGGGAGGGGCTACAATGAGCAGTTCTTC. This codes for CASSLRGGRGYNEQFF.

DNA for the CDR3: TGTGCCAGCAGTCCCGGACGGTTCCAAGAGACCCAGTACTTC. Its translation: CASSPGRFQETQYF. The chain recombines TRBV28 with TRBJ2-5; no reliable D call. CDR3 length equals 14 residues. Trimming took 5 bases from V and 1 from J, leaving 11 bases between them. Germline V gene sequence: CDR1 MDHEN, CDR2 SYDVKM.

In this sample, this clone turned up once. The V and J genes are TRBV9 and TRBJ2-6, with D perhaps TRBD1 or TRBD2 (6 bases each). V gave up 1 base and J gave up 0 bases, with 17 bases separating them. The CDR3 has 19 residues. The germline V gene encodes CDR1 SGDLS and CDR2 YYNGEE. The CDR3 region is CASSVSAQGGSSGANVLTF. For the CDR3, the DNA is TGTGCCAGCAGCGTATCCGCACAGGGAGGAAGCTCTGGGGCCAACGTCCTGACTTTC.

This rearrangement joins TRBV7-2 to TRBJ1-1; D unclear. CDR1 and CDR2 from the germline V gene are SGHTA and FQGNSA. V gave up 1 base and J gave up 11 bases, with 17 bases separating them. The length of the CDR3 is 14 residues. This CDR3 reads CASSLEGSSGVAFF. The CDR3 region has the DNA TGTGCCAGCAGCTTAGAGGGCAGCTCGGGAGTGGCTTTCTTT.

CDR3 protein: CASSQDPRGANYGYTF. The CDR3 DNA sequence: TGCGCCAGCAGCCAAGACCCCAGGGGAGCTAACTATGGCTACACCTTC. This chain joins TRBV4-1 and TRBJ1-2, with D possibly TRBD1 on 6 matching bases. V was pared by 0 bases and J by 0 bases, with 11 bases between. The germline CDR1 and CDR2 sequences are MGHRA and YSYEKL. The CDR3 length is 16 residues.

CDR3 residues: CASSQPGREGEQFF. In DNA form, the CDR3 reads TGCGCCAGCAGCCAACCCGGGCGGGAGGGTGAGCAGTTCTTC. The rearrangement uses TRBV4-3 and TRBJ2-1; 9 nucleotides agree with TRBD2. The ends lost 2 bases at V and 9 bases at J; junction bases unmatched: 5. Germline lookup yields CDR1 LGHNA and CDR2 YSLEER. The CDR3 loop spans 14 amino acids.

This clone was detected only once. The V gene is TRBV9, the J gene TRBJ1-2; 8 nucleotides line up with TRBD1. Germline-derived CDR1 and CDR2 are SGDLS and YYNGEE. Trimming removed 0 bases from V and 8 bases from J; junction bases left unmatched: 6. This CDR3 region has 14 residues. CDR3: CASSVGGRGLGYTF. The CDR3 DNA sequence: TGTGCCAGCAGCGTAGGAGGCAGGGGGCTCGGCTACACCTTC. The full variable domain, with the rest looked up from reference TRBV9 and TRBJ1-2, is DSGVTQTPKHLITATGQRVTLRCSPRSGDLSVYWYQQSLDQGLQFLIQYYNGEERAKGNILERFSAQQFPDLHSELNLSSLELGDSALYFCASSVGGRGLGYTFGSGTRLTVV.

The chain couples TRBV12-5 to TRBJ2-2; D gene uncertain. V was clipped by 6 bases and J by 4 bases, with 12 bases between them. The CDR3 is 14 residues long. Germline V gives CDR1 LGHNT, CDR2 FRNRAP. The CDR3, as DNA: TGTGCTAGTGGCCTGGCGGCAAGCACCGGGGAGCTGTTTTTT. This sequence encodes CASGLAASTGELFF.

The V and J genes are TRBV28 and TRBJ1-4; possible D gene TRBD1, 5 bases. There are 14 residues in the CDR3. Germline V gene data show CDR1 as MDHEN and CDR2 as SYDVKM. V dropped 6 bases and J dropped 7 bases, with 15 bases sitting between them. The CDR3 here is CASSRVFGGEKLFF. DNA of the CDR3: TGTGCCAGCAGCAGGGTCTTCGGAGGTGAAAAACTGTTTTTT.

This chain uses TRBV5-6 with TRBJ2-7; a weak D match, TRBD2 (6 bases). CDR1 is SGHDT, CDR2 YYEEEE, per germline. Trimming shortened V by 4 bases and J by 2 bases, and 13 bases separated the two germline ends. The CDR3 totals 14 residues. CDR3 loop: CASSRAEGTYEQYF. The CDR3 DNA is TGTGCCAGCAGCCGGGCGGAGGGGACCTACGAGCAGTACTTC.

The V call is TRBV5-1, the J call TRBJ2-2, with 7 bases identical to TRBD1. The ends lost 4 bases at V and 1 base at J; junction bases unmatched: 10. The germline gives CDR1 SGHRS, CDR2 YFSETQ. The CDR3 spans 17 residues. The CDR3 DNA follows: TGCGCCAGCAGCCCAGGGCCAAACAGGGGGAACACCGGGGAGCTGTTTTTT. This codes for CASSPGPNRGNTGELFF. The full variable domain, in which reference TRBV5-1 and TRBJ2-2 provide the parts outside the CDR3, is KAGVTQTPRYLIKTRGQQVTLSCSPISGHRSVSWYQQTPGQGLQFLFEYFSETQRNKGNFPGRFSGRQFSNSRSEMNVSTLELGDSALYLCASSPGPNRGNTGELFFGEGSRLTVL.

The chain has TRBV5-1 and TRBJ1-4; a possible D gene is TRBD1 (5 bases). The CDR3 is 13 amino acids. The germline V gene has CDR1 SGHRS and CDR2 YFSETQ. V gave up 4 bases and J gave up 6 bases, with 10 bases separating them. The CDR3 DNA is TGCGCCAGCAGCGCCCGGGGGGATGAAAAACTGTTTTTT. This encodes CASSARGDEKLFF.

This chain joins TRBV11-2 and TRBJ2-1; D remains ambiguous. The CDR3 is made up of 13 amino acids. V was shortened by 1 base and J by 9 bases, with 10 bases between the two germline ends. CDR1 is SGHAT, CDR2 FQNNGV, per germline. The CDR3 region is CASSLGREFEQFF. CDR3 nucleotides: TGTGCCAGCAGCTTAGGGAGAGAGTTTGAGCAGTTCTTC.

The chain employs TRBV7-2 and TRBJ1-4; D is unclear. This CDR3 has 14 amino acids. Germline lookup yields CDR1 SGHTA and CDR2 FQGNSA. With 7 bases removed from V and 6 bases from J, the gap between germline ends came to 15 bases. The CDR3 spells CASNGLGMDEKLFF. DNA for the CDR3: TGTGCCAGCAACGGGTTGGGGATGGATGAAAAACTGTTTTTT.

As for this clone: Different DNA sequences within this sample yield the same CDR3. The rearrangement uses TRBV7-2 and TRBJ1-3; D may be TRBD1 (5 bases). Germline loops: CDR1 SGHTA, CDR2 FQGNSA. CDR3 length: 15 residues. V shed 0 bases and J shed 0 bases, with 6 bases lying between them. CDR3 amino acids: CASSLAGGSGNTIYF. In nucleotides, the CDR3 is TGTGCCAGCAGCTTAGCCGGGGGCTCTGGAAACACCATATATTTT.

The chain carries TRBV11-2 and TRBJ2-7, with D possibly being TRBD1 (6 bases). Deletions cut 0 bases from V and 4 bases from J, with 10 bases between. Germline V lookup: CDR1 SGHAT, CDR2 FQNNGV. The CDR3 has 14 amino acids. CDR3 DNA: TGTGCCAGCAGCTTAGATACAGGGAGATACGAGCAGTACTTC. This codes for CASSLDTGRYEQYF.

About this clone itself: The sample holds other DNA sequences that translate to the same CDR3. J is TRBJ2-7 and V is TRBV5-1; TRBD2 aligns across 7 bases. V lost 4 bases and J lost 0; bases outside the gene matches: 4. Germline CDR1 is SGHRS and CDR2 is YFSETQ. The CDR3 runs to 14 residues. CDR3 residues: CASSDPSGSYEQYF. As DNA, the CDR3 is TGCGCCAGCAGCGACCCTAGCGGCTCCTACGAGCAGTACTTC.

This chain connects TRBV7-2 to TRBJ1-3, with no clear D. Trimming shortened V by 4 bases and J by 0 bases, and 7 bases separated the two germline ends. The CDR3 spans 14 residues. Per the germline V gene, CDR1 is SGHTA and CDR2 is FQGNSA. CDR3: CASSSTLSGNTIYF. The DNA for the CDR3 is TGTGCCAGCAGCTCGACCCTCTCTGGAAACACCATATATTTT. Combining the CDR3 with reference TRBV7-2 and TRBJ1-3 gives the whole variable domain GAGVSQSPSNKVTEKGKDVELRCDPISGHTALYWYRQSLGQGLEFLIYFQGNSAPDKSGLPSDRFSAERTGGSVSTLTIQRTQQEDSAVYLCASSSTLSGNTIYFGEGSWLTVV.

This chain uses TRBV19 with TRBJ2-7; 9 positions agree with TRBD2. Germline-derived CDR1 and CDR2 are LNHDA and SQIVND (reference sequence). V dropped 10 bases and J dropped 0; count of bases not matched to a gene: 7. This CDR3 is 14 amino acids long. The CDR3 loop reads CATVSGSGSYEQYF. CDR3 bases: TGTGCCACCGTTAGCGGGAGCGGCTCCTACGAGCAGTACTTC.

The gene calls are TRBV18 and TRBJ2-5, with no clear D. Germline V lookup: CDR1 KGHSH, CDR2 LQKENI. The V end was cut by 4 bases, the J end by 5 bases, with 2 bases between. The CDR3 length is 10 residues. Here the CDR3 reads CASSQETQYF. The DNA of the CDR3 is TGTGCCAGCTCACAGGAGACCCAGTACTTC.

The genes are TRBV7-2 and TRBJ1-1; no firm D call. This CDR3 is built from 14 residues. Germline loops: CDR1 SGHTA, CDR2 FQGNSA. Trimming removed 5 bases at V and 4 bases at J, with 14 bases between. CDR3 sequence (DNA): TGTGCCAGCAGCGCAGTTCGGGCTCCCACTGAAGCTTTCTTT. It specifies CASSAVRAPTEAFF.

In its sample, this clone was seen once. The gene calls are TRBV27 and TRBJ1-2; 7 nucleotides align to TRBD1. The germline CDR1 and CDR2 sequences are MNHEY and SMNVEV (reference sequence). CDR3 length: 13 amino acids. Trimming cost V 5 bases and J 9 bases; bases outside gene matches: 9. The CDR3 DNA sequence: TGTGCCAGCAGTCCGGTCCCGACAGGGAGCTACACCTTC. Translated, it gives CASSPVPTGSYTF.